These T cell receptor beta chains were read from a single sample in a study of cytomegalovirus exposure and HLA in healthy donors. The method was immunoSEQ multiplex PCR; TCRdb's version includes in-frame clones alone and lacks a portion of them. The sample yields roughly 120,000 clones, about 73% seen once. Sequencing was carried out using PBMCs. The receptors shown here come from a woman aged 40 to 55 in good health and CMV-seropositive. CDR3s include the opening cysteine and the closing phenylalanine or tryptophan. Fields, in order: V gene, clone size, D gene, J gene, CDR3 protein, CDR3 DNA. D genes are given only for firm matches. Only part of the rows carry a size: once, few, many, or a class if the clone is expanded.

V: TRBV5-1; size: -; D: -; J: TRBJ1-5; CDR3: CASSPLPDQPQHF; DNA: TGCGCCAGCAGCCCCCTTCCCGATCAGCCCCAGCATTTT
V: TRBV6-5; size: -; D: TRBD1; J: TRBJ1-2; CDR3: CASSVQGAYGYTF; DNA: TGTGCCAGCAGCGTACAGGGGGCATATGGCTACACCTTC
V: TRBV7-9; size: -; D: -; J: TRBJ2-5; CDR3: CASSLTGDSIETQYF; DNA: TGTGCCAGCAGCTTAACGGGGGATTCTATAGAGACCCAGTACTTC
V: TRBV4-3; size: once; D: TRBD1; J: TRBJ1-2; CDR3: CASSQVSGQGINYGYTF; DNA: TGCGCCAGCAGCCAAGTTTCTGGACAGGGAATAAACTATGGCTACACCTTC
V: TRBV7-2; size: -; D: -; J: TRBJ2-3; CDR3: CASSFSVDTQYF; DNA: TGTGCCAGCAGCTTTAGTGTAGATACGCAGTATTTT
V: TRBV7-9; size: -; D: TRBD1; J: TRBJ1-2; CDR3: CASNGVTRGNYGYTF; DNA: TGTGCCAGCAACGGTGTAACCAGGGGGAACTATGGCTACACCTTC
V: TRBV7-2; size: -; D: -; J: TRBJ2-3; CDR3: CASSWSNSDTQYF; DNA: TGTGCCAGCAGCTGGAGTAACTCAGATACGCAGTATTTT
V: TRBV27; size: -; D: TRBD1; J: TRBJ2-5; CDR3: CASRGQNEEAQYF; DNA: TGTGCCAGCAGGGGACAGAATGAAGAGGCCCAGTACTTC
V: TRBV7-2; size: -; D: TRBD1; J: TRBJ1-2; CDR3: CASSLGSGTVLLNYGYTF; DNA: TGTGCCAGCAGCTTAGGATCCGGGACAGTGCTTCTTAACTATGGCTACACCTTC
V: TRBV5-1; size: -; D: TRBD1; J: TRBJ1-3; CDR3: CASSETGGENTIYF; DNA: TGCGCCAGCAGCGAGACAGGGGGCGAAAACACCATATATTTT
V: TRBV5-4; size: -; D: TRBD1; J: TRBJ2-6; CDR3: CASSSTGGNVLTF; DNA: TGTGCCAGCAGCTCGACAGGGGGGAACGTCCTGACTTTC